This is a list of T cell receptor beta chains from one sample in a study of blood T cell repertoires in COVID-19. Measured with immunoSEQ multiplex PCR; TCRdb has only the in-frame clones, and not every one. The sample holds about 170,000 clones, around 83% seen once. The sequenced sample consisted of PBMCs or T cells enriched from blood (not recorded which). These receptors all stem from a man over 45 who had recovered from COVID-19. Both conserved end residues are part of each CDR3. A D gene is named only where the DNA matches it firmly. The size entry is marked missing in some rows and otherwise reads once, few, many or a size class.

d_gene: .
j_gene: TRBJ1-2
v_gene: TRBV15
abundance: once
CDR3aa: CATSRGSGGSGYGYTF
CDR3nt: TGTGCCACCAGCAGAGGGTCGGGTGGGTCTGGCTATGGCTACACCTTC

d_gene: .
j_gene: TRBJ2-5
v_gene: TRBV27
abundance: many
CDR3aa: CASSFGSSRAQYF
CDR3nt: TGTGCCAGCAGTTTTGGTAGCTCCCGGGCCCAGTACTTC

d_gene: .
j_gene: TRBJ2-5
v_gene: TRBV18
abundance: .
CDR3aa: CASSPSGGETQYF
CDR3nt: TGTGCCAGCTCACCTTCAGGGGGGGAGACCCAGTACTTC

d_gene: TRBD1
j_gene: TRBJ1-2
v_gene: TRBV5-1
abundance: .
CDR3aa: CASSFDRGTNYGYTF
CDR3nt: TGCGCCAGCAGCTTCGACAGGGGGACTAACTATGGCTACACCTTC

d_gene: .
j_gene: TRBJ2-7
v_gene: TRBV30
abundance: .
CDR3aa: CASPRGGATSEQYF
CDR3nt: TGTGCCTCCCCAAGGGGGGGCGCGACCTCCGAGCAGTACTTC

d_gene: TRBD1
j_gene: TRBJ1-4
v_gene: TRBV9
abundance: .
CDR3aa: CASSAETGNNEKLFF
CDR3nt: TGTGCCAGCAGCGCAGAGACAGGGAACAATGAAAAACTGTTTTTT

d_gene: TRBD1
j_gene: TRBJ2-7
v_gene: TRBV30
abundance: .
CDR3aa: CAWSGKTGNYEQYF
CDR3nt: TGTGCCTGGAGTGGGAAGACAGGGAACTACGAGCAGTACTTC

d_gene: TRBD1
j_gene: TRBJ1-5
v_gene: TRBV6-5
abundance: .
CDR3aa: CATIPTGDQPQHF
CDR3nt: TGTGCCACCATTCCGACAGGGGATCAGCCCCAGCATTTT

d_gene: .
j_gene: TRBJ1-5
v_gene: TRBV27
abundance: .
CDR3aa: CASSLSSGNQPQHF
CDR3nt: TGTGCCAGCAGTTTATCCTCGGGCAATCAGCCCCAGCATTTT

d_gene: .
j_gene: TRBJ2-1
v_gene: TRBV14
abundance: .
CDR3aa: CASSQGGLSLEQFF
CDR3nt: TGTGCCAGCAGCCAAGGGGGGCTTAGCCTTGAGCAGTTCTTC

d_gene: TRBD1
j_gene: TRBJ1-2
v_gene: TRBV5-8
abundance: once
CDR3aa: CASSLGTADNYGYTF
CDR3nt: TGTGCCAGCAGCCTAGGGACAGCGGATAACTATGGCTACACCTTC

d_gene: .
j_gene: TRBJ1-1
v_gene: TRBV4-2
abundance: .
CDR3aa: CASSQDRRDEAFF
CDR3nt: TGTGCCAGCAGCCAAGATCGCCGAGATGAAGCTTTCTTT

d_gene: TRBD1
j_gene: TRBJ1-1
v_gene: TRBV5-5
abundance: .
CDR3aa: CATTGQGGSRRNTEAFF
CDR3nt: TGTGCCACCACGGGACAGGGAGGATCCCGGCGGAACACTGAAGCTTTCTTT

d_gene: .
j_gene: TRBJ2-3
v_gene: TRBV5-6
abundance: .
CDR3aa: CASSFRGTSTDTQYF
CDR3nt: TGTGCCAGCAGCTTTCGCGGGACTAGCACAGATACGCAGTATTTT

d_gene: .
j_gene: TRBJ1-4
v_gene: TRBV19
abundance: .
CDR3aa: CASSMIWAATNEKLFF
CDR3nt: TGTGCCAGTAGTATGATATGGGCTGCAACTAATGAAAAACTGTTTTTT

d_gene: .
j_gene: TRBJ2-2
v_gene: TRBV11-2
abundance: .
CDR3aa: CASSLKGGTGELFF
CDR3nt: TGTGCCAGCAGCTTAAAAGGAGGCACCGGGGAGCTGTTTTTT

d_gene: .
j_gene: TRBJ2-1
v_gene: TRBV5-6
abundance: .
CDR3aa: CASSFSRDEQFF
CDR3nt: TGTGCCAGCAGCTTCAGTCGGGATGAGCAGTTCTTC

d_gene: .
j_gene: TRBJ1-2
v_gene: TRBV24-1
abundance: .
CDR3aa: CATSDAQGNYGYTF
CDR3nt: TGTGCCACCAGTGATGCACAGGGCAACTATGGCTACACCTTC

d_gene: TRBD1
j_gene: TRBJ2-2
v_gene: TRBV24-1
abundance: .
CDR3aa: CATGQGANTGELFF
CDR3nt: TGTGCCACCGGTCAGGGGGCAAACACCGGGGAGCTGTTTTTT

d_gene: .
j_gene: TRBJ2-1
v_gene: TRBV2
abundance: .
CDR3aa: CASSERSFEQFF
CDR3nt: TGTGCCAGCAGTGAAAGGAGTTTTGAGCAGTTCTTC

d_gene: TRBD1
j_gene: TRBJ1-2
v_gene: TRBV6-2/TRBV6-3
abundance: few
CDR3aa: CASSSPDRARYGYTF
CDR3nt: TGTGCCAGCAGTTCCCCGGACAGGGCTAGGTATGGCTACACCTTC

d_gene: .
j_gene: TRBJ1-3
v_gene: TRBV6-1
abundance: .
CDR3aa: CASSETRAGNTIYF
CDR3nt: TGTGCCAGCAGTGAAACCAGGGCTGGAAACACCATATATTTT

d_gene: TRBD1
j_gene: TRBJ1-1
v_gene: TRBV5-1
abundance: .
CDR3aa: CASRDLDRGLVNTEAFF
CDR3nt: TGCGCCAGCAGGGACCTGGACAGGGGGCTGGTGAACACTGAAGCTTTCTTT

d_gene: TRBD1
j_gene: TRBJ1-2
v_gene: TRBV4-1
abundance: few
CDR3aa: CASSQGGAGGGYGYTF
CDR3nt: TGCGCCAGCAGCCAAGGAGGGGCAGGGGGTGGGTATGGCTACACCTTC

d_gene: .
j_gene: TRBJ2-2
v_gene: TRBV9
abundance: .
CDR3aa: CASSVEGTTNTGELFF
CDR3nt: TGTGCCAGCAGCGTAGAGGGGACAACAAACACCGGGGAGCTGTTTTTT

d_gene: .
j_gene: TRBJ2-7
v_gene: TRBV5-1
abundance: .
CDR3aa: CASSLSTGTRGGSYEQYF
CDR3nt: TGCGCCAGCAGCTTGTCGACCGGGACAAGGGGTGGGTCCTACGAGCAGTACTTC

d_gene: .
j_gene: TRBJ1-2
v_gene: TRBV5-5
abundance: .
CDR3aa: CASSLAPGGVTNYGYTF
CDR3nt: TGTGCCAGCAGCTTGGCCCCGGGCGGGGTCACTAACTATGGCTACACCTTC

d_gene: TRBD1
j_gene: TRBJ1-5
v_gene: TRBV7-9
abundance: .
CDR3aa: CASSRTGNQPQHF
CDR3nt: TGTGCCAGCAGCCGGACAGGGAATCAGCCCCAGCATTTT

d_gene: .
j_gene: TRBJ1-5
v_gene: TRBV15
abundance: .
CDR3aa: CATSRDMRSNQPQHF
CDR3nt: TGTGCCACCAGCAGAGATATGAGAAGCAATCAGCCCCAGCATTTT

d_gene: .
j_gene: TRBJ2-1
v_gene: TRBV7-8
abundance: .
CDR3aa: CASGGSSYNEQFF
CDR3nt: TGTGCCAGCGGGGGGAGCTCCTACAATGAGCAGTTCTTC

d_gene: .
j_gene: TRBJ1-3
v_gene: TRBV19
abundance: .
CDR3aa: CASSDSSGNTIYF
CDR3nt: TGTGCCAGTAGCGACAGCTCTGGAAACACCATATATTTT

d_gene: .
j_gene: TRBJ2-2
v_gene: TRBV2
abundance: .
CDR3aa: CASRTGGNTGELFF
CDR3nt: TGTGCCAGCAGGACAGGCGGGAACACCGGGGAGCTGTTTTTT

d_gene: .
j_gene: TRBJ2-6
v_gene: TRBV19
abundance: .
CDR3aa: CASNGGLSGANVLTF
CDR3nt: TGTGCCAGTAATGGGGGCCTCTCTGGGGCCAACGTCCTGACTTTC

d_gene: TRBD2
j_gene: TRBJ2-7
v_gene: TRBV28
abundance: few
CDR3aa: CASSFGTSSYEQYF
CDR3nt: TGTGCCAGCAGTTTCGGGACTAGCTCCTACGAGCAGTACTTC

d_gene: .
j_gene: TRBJ1-2
v_gene: TRBV5-1
abundance: .
CDR3aa: CASSLGGSQNYGYTF
CDR3nt: TGCGCCAGCAGCTTGGGAGGGTCCCAAAACTATGGCTACACCTTC

d_gene: TRBD1
j_gene: TRBJ1-5
v_gene: TRBV27
abundance: .
CDR3aa: CASSPLDRGSNQPQHF
CDR3nt: TGTGCCAGCAGTCCGCTAGACAGGGGAAGCAATCAGCCCCAGCATTTT

d_gene: .
j_gene: TRBJ1-1
v_gene: TRBV28
abundance: .
CDR3aa: CASTRVLNTEAFF
CDR3nt: TGTGCCAGCACCCGCGTTCTGAACACTGAAGCTTTCTTT

d_gene: TRBD1
j_gene: TRBJ1-1
v_gene: TRBV5-1
abundance: .
CDR3aa: CASSAGYRDRRTEAFF
CDR3nt: TGCGCCAGCAGCGCTGGGTACCGGGACAGAAGGACTGAAGCTTTCTTT

d_gene: TRBD1
j_gene: TRBJ2-5
v_gene: TRBV13
abundance: few
CDR3aa: CASSYTGGGSQYF
CDR3nt: TGTGCCAGCAGCTACACAGGGGGCGGGTCCCAGTACTTC

d_gene: .
j_gene: TRBJ2-2
v_gene: TRBV9
abundance: .
CDR3aa: CASRGSGNPTGELFF
CDR3nt: TGTGCCAGCAGGGGGTCGGGGAACCCGACCGGGGAGCTGTTTTTT

d_gene: TRBD1
j_gene: TRBJ2-7
v_gene: TRBV9
abundance: .
CDR3aa: CASSVDGTGGYEQYF
CDR3nt: TGTGCCAGCAGCGTAGATGGGACAGGGGGCTACGAGCAGTACTTC

d_gene: .
j_gene: TRBJ1-4
v_gene: TRBV2
abundance: .
CDR3aa: CASTKQVALEKLFF
CDR3nt: TGTGCCAGCACCAAGCAGGTTGCATTAGAAAAACTGTTTTTT

d_gene: TRBD2
j_gene: TRBJ2-4
v_gene: TRBV30
abundance: .
CDR3aa: CAWRTSGGRGTKNIQYF
CDR3nt: TGTGCCTGGCGGACTAGCGGGGGGAGGGGTACCAAAAACATTCAGTACTTC

d_gene: TRBD1
j_gene: TRBJ1-1
v_gene: TRBV10-1
abundance: .
CDR3aa: CASSERTGLEAFF
CDR3nt: TGCGCCAGCAGTGAGCGGACAGGACTTGAAGCTTTCTTT

d_gene: .
j_gene: TRBJ2-1
v_gene: TRBV5-4
abundance: .
CDR3aa: CASSLSGEQFF
CDR3nt: TGTGCCAGCAGCTTGTCCGGTGAGCAGTTCTTC

d_gene: .
j_gene: TRBJ1-1
v_gene: TRBV2
abundance: .
CDR3aa: CASSEFGLGAAEAFF
CDR3nt: TGTGCCAGCAGTGAATTCGGGCTGGGGGCTGCCGAAGCTTTCTTT

d_gene: .
j_gene: TRBJ1-5
v_gene: TRBV10-2
abundance: medium-sized
CDR3aa: CASSVQNQPQHF
CDR3nt: TGCGCCAGCAGTGTTCAGAATCAGCCCCAGCATTTT

d_gene: .
j_gene: TRBJ1-2
v_gene: TRBV28
abundance: .
CDR3aa: CASSLLDTGGYTF
CDR3nt: TGTGCCAGCAGTCTTTTAGATACAGGGGGCTACACCTTC

d_gene: TRBD1
j_gene: TRBJ1-2
v_gene: TRBV30
abundance: .
CDR3aa: CAWNRDPRGTGGGYGYTF
CDR3nt: TGTGCCTGGAATCGTGACCCCCGGGGGACAGGGGGCGGTTATGGCTACACCTTC

d_gene: .
j_gene: TRBJ1-2
v_gene: TRBV29-1
abundance: .
CDR3aa: CSDQRQAGDYGYTF
CDR3nt: TGCAGCGATCAAAGACAGGCAGGGGACTATGGCTACACCTTC

d_gene: TRBD1
j_gene: TRBJ1-5
v_gene: TRBV5-6
abundance: .
CDR3aa: CASSLGQVNQPQHF
CDR3nt: TGTGCCAGCAGCCTGGGACAGGTCAATCAGCCCCAGCATTTT

d_gene: .
j_gene: TRBJ1-3
v_gene: TRBV19
abundance: .
CDR3aa: CASHRTSEGNTIYF
CDR3nt: TGTGCCAGCCACCGGACTTCTGAGGGAAACACCATATATTTT

d_gene: .
j_gene: TRBJ1-2
v_gene: TRBV5-6
abundance: once
CDR3aa: CASSLGGDRLKLGYTF
CDR3nt: TGTGCCAGCAGCTTGGGGGGCGACAGGCTGAAACTTGGCTACACCTTC

d_gene: TRBD1
j_gene: TRBJ1-2
v_gene: TRBV6-5
abundance: .
CDR3aa: CASSYSTGQGYTF
CDR3nt: TGTGCCAGCAGTTACTCGACAGGGCAAGGCTACACCTTC

d_gene: TRBD1
j_gene: TRBJ1-3
v_gene: TRBV3-1/TRBV3-2
abundance: .
CDR3aa: CASSLTTGQLRSGNTIYF
CDR3nt: TGTGCCAGCAGCCTAACGACGGGACAGCTTCGCTCTGGAAACACCATATATTTT